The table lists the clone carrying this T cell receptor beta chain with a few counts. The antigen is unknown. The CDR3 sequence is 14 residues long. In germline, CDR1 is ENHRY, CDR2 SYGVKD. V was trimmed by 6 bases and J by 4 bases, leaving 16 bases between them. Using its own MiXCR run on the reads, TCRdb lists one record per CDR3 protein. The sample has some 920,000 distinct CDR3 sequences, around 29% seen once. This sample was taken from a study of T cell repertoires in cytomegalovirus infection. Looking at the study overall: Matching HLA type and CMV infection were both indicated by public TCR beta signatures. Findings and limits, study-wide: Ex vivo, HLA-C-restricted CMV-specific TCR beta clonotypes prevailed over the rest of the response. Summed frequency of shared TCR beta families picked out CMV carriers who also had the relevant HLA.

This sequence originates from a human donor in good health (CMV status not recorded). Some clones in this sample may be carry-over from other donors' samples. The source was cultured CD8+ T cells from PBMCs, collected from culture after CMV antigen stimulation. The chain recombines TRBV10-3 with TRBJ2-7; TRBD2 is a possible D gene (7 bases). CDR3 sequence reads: CAISGGERDYEQYF. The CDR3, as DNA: TGTGCCATCAGCGGGGGCGAGCGGGATTACGAGCAGTACTTC.